This entry concerns a single T cell receptor (beta chain). Its specificity is unknown. Exclusion followed for patients with uncontrolled infection, other autoimmune disease, pregnancy or lactation. The data originate from a study of T cells in Graves' hyperthyroidism and ophthalmopathy. Findings and limits, study-wide: The blood repertoire included most of the expanded thyroid clonotypes above 0.001.

Trimming removed 4 bases at V and 0 bases at J, with 16 bases between. The CDR3 is made up of 16 amino acids. Per the germline V gene, CDR1 is LGHDT and CDR2 is YNNKEL (reference sequence). From RNA transcripts, TCR beta CDR3 regions were amplified. Using the HTBI primer set, a first-round RT-PCR was run on the TCR CDR3. TCRdb reanalysed the multiplex PCR reads using MiXCR and keeps one entry per CDR3 protein. The sample contains fewer than 400,000 distinct CDR3 sequences, around 15% of which appear only once. Sequenced: blood. V is TRBV3-1 and J is TRBJ2-7, with D unresolved. The TCR originated in a man between 45 and 60 years old with Graves' ophthalmopathy. Here the CDR3 DNA reads TGTGCCAGCAGCCCACGGTTGACGCCCTCCTCCTACGAGCAGTACTTC. Translation: CASSPRLTPSSYEQYF.